The present TCR beta chain was sequenced within a study of blood T cell repertoires in COVID-19. As handled by the study authors: Researchers report that nucleated cell counts were estimated from reference gene primer amplification. TCRdb keeps only in-frame clones here, not all; method: immunoSEQ multiplex PCR. The V and J calls and clone size are taken from that table; D and trimming were inferred from the DNA. Among 400,000 or so clones listed, 80% to 90% were seen once. The CDR3 sequence is 13 residues long. CDR1 is SEHNR and CDR2 is FQNEAQ in the germline V gene (reference sequence). Trimming removed 2 bases at V and 4 bases at J, with 6 bases between.

The chain employs TRBV7-9 and TRBJ1-5; the D gene is possibly TRBD1 (6 bases). The sequenced sample consisted of PBMCs or T cells enriched from blood (not recorded which). This clonotype was obtained from a man aged 35-49 years in a cohort exposed to, infected with or recovered from COVID-19 (not recorded which). CDR3 in amino acids: CASSLTGNQPQHF. The CDR3 DNA reads as TGTGCCAGCAGCTTAACAGGGAATCAGCCCCAGCATTTT.